The next 30 T cell receptor beta chains were all read from a single sample in a study of blood T cell repertoires in COVID-19. Libraries were prepared by immunoSEQ multiplex PCR; TCRdb keeps only in-frame clonotypes and omits some of them. The sample has 70,000 or so clones; around 86% are singletons. Sequencing input: peripheral blood. The receptors come from a man aged 40-50 years with COVID-19, enrolled during active disease.

The chain couples TRBV5-1 to TRBJ2-3, with D unresolved. Germline CDR1 SGHRS, CDR2 YFSETQ. The CDR3 sequence is 15 residues long. V lost 3 bases and J lost 0, with 11 bases in between. The CDR3 region is CASSSTPSSTDTQYF. Here the CDR3 DNA reads TGCGCCAGCAGCTCCACACCCTCTAGCACAGATACGCAGTATTTT.

The chain joins TRBV10-2 to TRBJ2-5; a weak D match, TRBD1 (5 bases). The CDR3 runs 13 residues. V lost 2 bases to trimming and J lost 1 base, with 5 bases between them. Germline CDR1 WSHSY, CDR2 SAAADI. CDR3 bases: TGCGCCAGCAGTGAGGACAGCCAAGAGACCCAGTACTTC. It yields the protein CASSEDSQETQYF.

The chain uses TRBV27 and TRBJ1-4; D may be TRBD1 (5 bases). Germline assignment: CDR1 MNHEY and CDR2 SMNVEV (reference sequence). The CDR3 extends over 14 amino acids. Trimming pared 5 bases from V and 8 bases from J, leaving 15 bases between. Here the CDR3 reads CASSPGGVGEKLFF. The CDR3 DNA sequence: TGTGCCAGCAGTCCGGGGGGGGTGGGGGAAAAACTGTTTTTT.

J is TRBJ2-5 and V is TRBV28; D perhaps matches TRBD1 (5 bases). Trimming left V 4 bases short and J 5 bases short, with 20 bases between. Germline V gives CDR1 MDHEN, CDR2 SYDVKM. There are 16 residues in the CDR3. The CDR3 coding sequence is TGTGCCAGCAGTTCGCTCGGATCAGGGCTAGTGGAGACCCAGTACTTC. Its translation is CASSSLGSGLVETQYF.

The chain recombines TRBV3-1 (or the pseudogene TRBV3-2) with TRBJ1-2; D is perhaps TRBD1 (5 bases). CDR3 length: 12 amino acids. CDR1 is LGHDT and CDR2 is YNNKEL in the germline V gene (reference sequence). V shed 4 bases and J shed 8 bases, with 11 bases lying between them. As DNA, the CDR3 is TGTGCCAGCAGCCTACAGGAATCCGGCTACACCTTC. Residues: CASSLQESGYTF.

The chain joins TRBV28 to TRBJ1-2; 9 bases line up with TRBD1. Trimming took 6 bases from V and 5 from J; bases not matched to a gene: 10. Looked up from germline, CDR1 is MDHEN and CDR2 is SYDVKM. This CDR3 is 15 amino acids long. CDR3 in DNA: TGTGCCAGCAGGGACAGGGGTGGGAGCCTTTATGGCTACACCTTC. Protein sequence: CASRDRGGSLYGYTF.

This clone was seen once. V and J are TRBV5-4 and TRBJ2-3; 7 bases agree with TRBD1. V lost 10 bases to trimming and J lost 6 bases; unmatched junction nucleotides: 14. The CDR3 contains 14 residues. Germline V lookup: CDR1 SGHNT, CDR2 YYREEE (reference sequence). CDR3 nucleotide sequence: TGTGCCTCGGGACAGACACTACTCTCGGATACGCAGTATTTT. Translation gives CASGQTLLSDTQYF. The whole variable domain, filled in from reference TRBV5-4 and TRBJ2-3, reads ETGVTQSPTHLIKTRGQQVTLRCSSQSGHNTVSWYQQALGQGPQFIFQYYREEENGRGNFPPRFSGLQFPNYSSELNVNALELDDSALYLCASGQTLLSDTQYFGPGTRLTVL.

CDR3: CASSSTGGHLNTEAFF. In DNA form, the CDR3 reads TGTGCCAGCAGCTCCACAGGGGGCCACCTGAACACTGAAGCTTTCTTT. V gene TRBV5-6 combines with J gene TRBJ1-1; 9 bases are shared with TRBD1. From germline, CDR1 is SGHDT and CDR2 YYEEEE. CDR3 size: 16 residues. Trimming removed 3 bases from V and 0 bases from J; junction bases left unmatched: 6.

The V and J genes are TRBV6-6 and TRBJ1-2, with 8 positions matching TRBD1. The V and J ends lost 2 bases and 4 bases, in that order; junction bases with no gene match: 3. CDR3 size: 14 residues. CDR1 is MNHNY and CDR2 is SVGAGI in the germline V gene (reference sequence). This CDR3 is CASSYAGTGYGYTF. The CDR3, as DNA: TGTGCCAGCAGTTACGCAGGGACAGGCTATGGCTACACCTTC.

The CDR3 nucleotides are TGTGCCAGCAGCCTAACAGGGACCAGCAATCAGCCCCAGCATTTT. Translated: CASSLTGTSNQPQHF. This chain joins TRBV3-1 (or the pseudogene TRBV3-2) and TRBJ1-5; tentatively, D is TRBD1 (6 bases). V lost 4 bases to trimming and J lost 1 base, with 11 bases between them. The CDR3 length is 15 residues. The germline CDR1 and CDR2 sequences are LGHDT and YNNKEL (reference sequence).

The chain employs TRBV3-1 (or the pseudogene TRBV3-2) and TRBJ2-7; 8 bases fit TRBD2. Germline V CDR1 and CDR2: LGHDT, YNNKEL (reference sequence). The CDR3 is 15 residues long. Unmatched junction bases numbered 6, after V lost 0 bases and J lost 5 bases. The CDR3 protein is CASSQDFGGVNEQYF. The CDR3 DNA follows: TGTGCCAGCAGCCAAGATTTCGGGGGGGTAAACGAGCAGTACTTC.

The J gene is TRBJ1-4, the V gene TRBV5-1, with TRBD1 matching 9 bases. V lost 7 bases to trimming and J lost 7 bases; unmatched junction nucleotides: 8. The CDR3 covers 14 residues. CDR1 SGHRS and CDR2 YFSETQ come from the germline V gene. CDR3 region: CASGPGQGREKLFF. The CDR3 coding sequence is TGCGCCAGCGGCCCGGGACAGGGACGTGAAAAACTGTTTTTT.

The chain employs TRBV7-6 and TRBJ2-2; a weak D match, TRBD2 (5 bases). V dropped 8 bases and J dropped 3 bases, with 13 bases sitting between them. Germline V gives CDR1 SGHVS, CDR2 FNYEAQ. The CDR3 sequence is 14 residues long. CDR3 in DNA: TGTGCCAGCGGTAGTTGGGGAGACACCGGGGAGCTGTTTTTT. Translating it yields CASGSWGDTGELFF.

The chain has TRBV5-4 and TRBJ2-1, with a weak D call TRBD1 (5 bases). The CDR3 is 17 residues long. V lost 3 bases and J 5 bases, leaving 21 bases between the germline ends. Germline V CDR1 and CDR2: SGHNT, YYREEE (reference sequence). The CDR3 reads CASSSRPPGWADNEQFF. CDR3 sequence (DNA): TGTGCCAGCAGCTCTAGGCCACCAGGGTGGGCCGACAATGAGCAGTTCTTC. The whole variable domain, remainder taken from reference TRBV5-4 and TRBJ2-1, is ETGVTQSPTHLIKTRGQQVTLRCSSQSGHNTVSWYQQALGQGPQFIFQYYREEENGRGNFPPRFSGLQFPNYSSELNVNALELDDSALYLCASSSRPPGWADNEQFFGPGTRLTVL.

The chain links TRBV3-1 (or the pseudogene TRBV3-2) to TRBJ1-4; D is unresolved. V lost 1 base and J lost 6, with 12 bases in between. CDR3 size: 15 residues. Germline V lookup: CDR1 LGHDT, CDR2 YNNKEL (reference sequence). As DNA, the CDR3 is TGTGCCAGCAGCCAAGTGAGGGCCCGGTATGAAAAACTGTTTTTT. It codes for CASSQVRARYEKLFF.

The V gene is TRBV9, the J gene TRBJ2-2; 8 bases are a match to TRBD2. With 3 bases clipped from V and 4 bases from J, the junction kept 2 bases outside the gene matches. From germline, CDR1 is SGDLS and CDR2 YYNGEE. The CDR3 extends over 14 amino acids. The CDR3 protein is CASSAGGTTGELFF. CDR3 DNA: TGTGCCAGCAGCGCGGGAGGGACCACCGGGGAGCTGTTTTTT.

The chain combines TRBV3-1 (or the pseudogene TRBV3-2) with TRBJ1-1; TRBD1 aligns across 7 bases. This CDR3 is 14 amino acids long. The germline V gene encodes CDR1 LGHDT and CDR2 YNNKEL (reference sequence). J was trimmed by 5 bases and V by 3 bases; bases with no gene match: 6. The CDR3 sequence: CASSQSDRETEAFF. The CDR3 DNA reads TGTGCCAGCAGCCAGTCCGACAGGGAGACTGAAGCTTTCTTT.

The V gene is TRBV6-2 or TRBV6-3, the J gene TRBJ1-5, with 8 bases identical to TRBD1. The V segment lost 5 bases and the J segment 1 base; nucleotides outside the gene matches: 7. Germline CDR1 MNHEY, CDR2 SVGEGT. This CDR3 is 16 amino acids long. The CDR3, as DNA: TGTGCCAGCAGTCCCTTCAGGGGGCTGAGCAATCAGCCCCAGCATTTT. This codes for CASSPFRGLSNQPQHF.

This clone was counted a single time. The genes are TRBV24-1 and TRBJ2-2, with D uncertain. Germline CDR1 and CDR2: KGHDR and SFDVKD. V dropped 4 bases and J dropped 0 bases, with 11 bases sitting between them. This CDR3 contains 16 residues. As DNA, the CDR3 is TGTGCCACCAGTGAGAGGTGGAACTCGAACACCGGGGAGCTGTTTTTT. Translation: CATSERWNSNTGELFF.

The chain recombines TRBV5-6 with TRBJ2-3; D is perhaps TRBD2 (5 bases). V was shortened by 1 base and J by 1 base, with 13 bases between the two germline ends. The CDR3 has 16 amino acids. Germline V gene data show CDR1 as SGHDT and CDR2 as YYEEEE. CDR3 coding DNA: TGTGCCAGCAGCTTGCCGAAAAGGAGGCGCACAGATACGCAGTATTTT. Protein sequence: CASSLPKRRRTDTQYF.

This rearrangement joins TRBV10-3 to TRBJ1-2; D is undetermined. In germline, CDR1 is ENHRY, CDR2 SYGVKD. The V and J ends lost 3 bases and 5 bases respectively, with 16 bases between them. The CDR3 runs to 15 residues. The CDR3 bases are TGTGCCATCAGTGACGGTGGGCAACGTTTTTATGGCTACACCTTC. This translates into CAISDGGQRFYGYTF.

The rearrangement uses TRBV5-4 and TRBJ2-7; 10 bases are shared with TRBD2. Germline V gives CDR1 SGHNT, CDR2 YYREEE (reference sequence). V shed 3 bases, J shed 3 bases, and the junction held 6 bases outside the gene matches. The CDR3 spans 15 residues. The CDR3 is CASSSPGLANYEQYF. The DNA of the CDR3 is TGTGCCAGCAGCTCACCGGGACTAGCGAACTACGAGCAGTACTTC.

V is TRBV3-1 (or the pseudogene TRBV3-2) and J is TRBJ2-3; D is undetermined. The CDR3 is 14 residues long. Trimming removed 2 bases at V and 11 bases at J, with 17 bases between. Germline CDR1 is LGHDT and CDR2 is YNNKEL (reference sequence). The CDR3, as DNA: TGTGCCAGCAGCCAAAGTGTAAGCGCGAAATTGCAGTATTTT. Encoded protein: CASSQSVSAKLQYF.

V gene TRBV9 combines with J gene TRBJ2-2; no definite D call. This CDR3 is 14 amino acids long. Trimming pared 1 base from V and 0 bases from J, leaving 4 bases between. The V gene's germline CDR1 is SGDLS and CDR2 YYNGEE. The CDR3 coding sequence is TGTGCCAGCAGCGTATCCACGAACACCGGGGAGCTGTTTTTT. This gives the protein CASSVSTNTGELFF.

This clone showed up just once. The V and J genes are TRBV20-1 and TRBJ2-7; D is unclear. CDR1 and CDR2 from the germline V gene are DFQATT and SNEGSKA (reference sequence). The CDR3 is 11 residues long. Trimming pared 3 bases from V and 1 base from J, leaving 4 bases between. CDR3 amino acids: CSASRSYEQYF. The DNA for the CDR3 is TGCAGTGCTAGCCGGTCCTACGAGCAGTACTTC.

The chain couples TRBV11-3 to TRBJ2-2; D is perhaps TRBD1 (7 bases). The germline V and J ends were trimmed by 5 bases and 3 bases, with 10 bases remaining between them. CDR1 and CDR2 from the germline V gene are SGHNT and YENEEA. The length of the CDR3 is 14 residues. In nucleotides, the CDR3 is TGTGCCAGCAGCCGGGGGACAGACACCGGGGAGCTGTTTTTT. Protein product: CASSRGTDTGELFF.

V is TRBV7-9 and J is TRBJ2-5; D may be TRBD2 (5 bases). CDR1 and CDR2 (germline): SEHNR, FQNEAQ (reference sequence). With 5 bases removed from V and 5 bases from J, the gap between germline ends came to 21 bases. There are 16 residues in the CDR3. The CDR3 sequence: CASSEWVRVEAETQYF. The CDR3 nucleotides read TGTGCCAGCAGCGAATGGGTGAGGGTCGAGGCGGAGACCCAGTACTTC. The variable domain in full, with the rest retrieved from reference TRBV7-9 and TRBJ2-5, is DTGVSQNPRHKITKRGQNVTFRCDPISEHNRLYWYRQTLGQGPEFLTYFQNEAQLEKSRLLSDRFSAERPKGSFSTLEIQRTEQGDSAMYLCASSEWVRVEAETQYFGPGTRLLVL.

V and J are TRBV18 and TRBJ1-1; 7 nucleotides match TRBD1. The CDR3 loop spans 16 amino acids. From germline, CDR1 is KGHSH and CDR2 LQKENI. The junction had 13 bases not matched to a gene; V was cut back by 5 bases and J by 4 bases. The chain's CDR3 is CASSLRTGSVGTEAFF. For the CDR3, the DNA is TGTGCCAGCTCATTACGGACAGGTTCGGTGGGCACTGAAGCTTTCTTT.

The rearrangement links TRBV5-1 to TRBJ1-2; D ambiguous. The CDR3 contains 12 residues. Trimming took off 2 bases at V and 6 bases at J, with 8 bases between the two ends. Germline V gene sequence: CDR1 SGHRS, CDR2 YFSETQ. CDR3 sequence (DNA): TGCGCCAGCAGCTTAGAGGGTAATGGCTACACCTTC. Translation: CASSLEGNGYTF.

This clone came up a few times. V is TRBV18 and J is TRBJ2-5; 7 nucleotides match TRBD1. Germline loops: CDR1 KGHSH, CDR2 LQKENI. The J segment lost 3 bases and the V segment lost 1 base, leaving 5 bases of the junction unmatched. This CDR3 contains 15 residues. As DNA, the CDR3 is TGTGCCAGCTCACCACGAGGGGGCCCAGAAGAGACCCAGTACTTC. As protein: CASSPRGGPEETQYF.